One and the same sample provided the 22 T cell receptor beta chains below, sequenced in a study of CD4 and CD8 cells across lung adenocarcinoma regions. TCRdb used MiXCR to reprocess the PCR reads, holding one entry per CDR3 protein. Among 5,700 or so distinct CDR3 sequences listed, roughly 60% were seen once. Sample: CD4+ T cells from the center of a lung tumor. The receptors originated from a female donor with lung adenocarcinoma. The CD4 and CD8 labels of this study may be unreliable.

The chain combines TRBV6-1 with TRBJ2-5; the D gene is possibly TRBD2 (7 bases). The CDR3 runs 17 residues. Germline V lookup: CDR1 MNHNS, CDR2 SASEGT. V lost 4 bases and J 4 bases, leaving 22 bases between the germline ends. CDR3 amino acids: CASSAKVPTRGGETQYF. As DNA, the CDR3 is TGTGCCAGCAGTGCTAAGGTCCCAACTAGGGGGGGAGAGACCCAGTACTTC.

The chain has TRBV11-2 and TRBJ2-3; 7 positions agree with TRBD2. The end of the DNA fits TRBJ2-7 better, so the J call may be wrong. There are 14 residues in the CDR3. CDR1 SGHAT and CDR2 FQNNGV come from the germline V gene. For the CDR3, the DNA is TGTGCGGGCAGCGGGGCGCGTGATCAAGAGACGCAGTACTTC. Translated: CAGSGARDQETQYF.

Comments on this clonotype: The junction and the germline gene differ at one end; a read error may be behind it. V is TRBV15 and J is TRBJ2-1, with D uncertain. The CDR3 is 9 amino acids. CDR1 is LNHNV and CDR2 is YYDKDF in the germline V gene (reference sequence). Here the CDR3 DNA reads TGTGCCCAGATAATTAAAAAAAAATTT. It codes for CAQIIKKKF.

This clonotype came up a few times. The chain couples TRBV12-3 or TRBV12-4 to TRBJ2-5; 7 bases agree with TRBD1. Trimming removed 7 bases from V and 3 bases from J; junction bases left unmatched: 5. The CDR3 is made up of 13 amino acids. The CDR3 sequence is CASTLGTEETQYF. CDR3 sequence (DNA): TGTGCCAGCACCTTGGGGACAGAAGAGACCCAGTACTTC.

By sample fraction, this clonotype is large. The rearrangement links TRBV10-3 to TRBJ1-1; a weak D match, TRBD1 (5 bases). CDR3 size: 14 residues. Germline V gives CDR1 ENHRY, CDR2 SYGVKD. V lost 4 bases and J 1 base, leaving 10 bases between the germline ends. CDR3 sequence reads: CAISVEGRNTEAFF. CDR3 DNA: TGTGCCATCAGTGTAGAGGGGCGGAACACTGAAGCTTTCTTT.

This clonotype showed up just a few times. This chain connects TRBV6-1 to TRBJ2-4, with D maybe TRBD1 (6 bases). The ends were cut back, 0 bases at V and 4 bases at J, with 10 bases in the middle. Looked up from germline, CDR1 is MNHNS and CDR2 is SASEGT. The CDR3 is made up of 15 amino acids. CDR3 sequence: CASSEALDRKNIQYF. The CDR3 nucleotides are TGTGCCAGCAGTGAAGCGCTGGACAGAAAAAACATTCAGTACTTC.

The chain couples TRBV6-1 to TRBJ2-1, with no clear D. The DNA end is more similar to TRBJ2-2, so the J call may be wrong. Germline-derived CDR1 and CDR2 are MNHNS and SASEGT. The CDR3 sequence is 10 residues long. DNA of the CDR3: TGTGCCAGCAGGGCCAATGAGCTGTTTTTT. Its translation: CASRANELFF.

Points on this clonotype: Relative to the germline gene, one junction end is altered; a read error may explain this. The V call is TRBV6-1, the J call TRBJ1-5; the D gene is possibly TRBD1 (5 bases). CDR1 and CDR2 from the germline V gene are MNHNS and SASEGT. This CDR3 contains 16 residues. DNA for the CDR3: TGTGCCAGCAGGGGCTACGGCAGGGAGACCAATCAAACACTGCTTTTT. Residues: CASRGYGRETNQTLLF.

V gene TRBV6-5 combines with J gene TRBJ1-1; possibly TRBD1 for D (6 bases). The germline V and J ends were trimmed by 2 bases and 3 bases, with 16 bases remaining between them. This CDR3 comprises 16 residues. Germline CDR1 is MNHEY and CDR2 is SVGAGI. CDR3 sequence: CASSYPRGGEYTEAFF. As DNA, the CDR3 is TGTGCCAGCAGTTACCCCAGGGGTGGGGAGTACACTGAAGCTTTCTTT.

This clonotype has a handful of counts. The chain combines TRBV20-1 with TRBJ2-1, with 11 bases identical to TRBD2. The V and J ends lost 0 bases and 8 bases, in that order; junction bases with no gene match: 6. The germline V gene encodes CDR1 DFQATT and CDR2 SNEGSKA (reference sequence). The CDR3 spans 15 residues. This chain's CDR3 is CSARDRLAGWHEQFF. DNA for the CDR3: TGCAGTGCTAGAGATCGACTAGCGGGGTGGCATGAGCAGTTCTTC.

The chain carries TRBV6-5 and TRBJ2-1; 7 bases match TRBD2. The trim removed 4 bases at V and 6 bases at J, leaving 12 bases unmatched. The CDR3 contains 16 residues. Per germline, CDR1 MNHEY and CDR2 SVGAGI. The CDR3: CASSSHGTGGSNEQFF. CDR3 DNA sequence: TGTGCCAGCAGTTCTCACGGTACGGGAGGTTCCAATGAGCAGTTCTTC.

The chain couples TRBV6-1 to TRBJ2-2; 11 bases map to TRBD2. The germline V gene has CDR1 MNHNS and CDR2 SASEGT. The CDR3 is 16 residues long. Trimming at V came to 5 bases and at J to 3 bases, leaving 5 bases not matched to a gene. In DNA, the CDR3 is TGTGCCAGCAGTAAACTAGCGGGGGCCTACACCGGGGAGCTGTTTTTT. Encoded protein: CASSKLAGAYTGELFF.

J is TRBJ1-4 and V is TRBV6-5, with TRBD1 as a possible D gene (6 bases). CDR3 length: 18 amino acids. Germline assignment: CDR1 MNHEY and CDR2 SVGAGI. V was cut by 4 bases and J by 6 bases, with 24 bases left in between. The CDR3 DNA is TGTGCCAGCAGTTGGACCATAAACAGGGAAGGGAAAGATGAAAAACTGTTTTTT. This encodes CASSWTINREGKDEKLFF.

This clonotype is a singleton in its sample. The final CDR3 position lacks the conserved phenylalanine or tryptophan, pointing to a likely read error. This chain joins TRBV6-2 or TRBV6-3 and TRBJ2-1; 7 bases line up with TRBD1. CDR1 and CDR2 (germline): MNHEY, SVGEGT. The CDR3 contains 17 residues. The CDR3 sequence is CASSHSLRDSVVDEQFL. The CDR3 DNA is TGTGCCAGCAGTCACTCACTTCGGGACAGTGTCGTCGATGAGCAGTTCCTC.

V usage is TRBV29-1 and J usage is TRBJ2-3; 10 bases line up with TRBD1. V trimming: 3 bases; J trimming: 1 base; junction bases outside the gene matches: 4. Germline lookup yields CDR1 SQVTM and CDR2 ANQGSEA. The CDR3 covers 15 residues. CDR3 DNA: TGCAGCGTTGACCTAGGGACAGGGGGCACAGATACGCAGTATTTT. Translating it yields CSVDLGTGGTDTQYF.

This clonotype has just a few counts. The chain joins TRBV6-1 to TRBJ2-1, with a weak D call TRBD2 (6 bases). Judging by the DNA end, TRBJ2-7 fits better; the J call may be wrong. CDR1 and CDR2 from the germline V gene are MNHNS and SASEGT. The CDR3 is 16 amino acids. CDR3 amino acids: CASSILPSESYNEQYF. DNA of the CDR3: TGTGCCAGCAGCATCCTCCCTAGCGAATCCTACAATGAGCAGTACTTC.

Details on this clonotype: At one end the junction does not follow the germline gene, possibly because of a read error. The genes are TRBV5-3 and TRBJ2-3, with a tentative D call TRBD2 (6 bases). TRBV5-3 is treated as an ORF (open reading frame) with a function not yet certain. This CDR3 comprises 15 residues. This CDR3 reads CARGYGGPDQETQYF. CDR3 coding DNA: TGTGCCAGGGGCTACGGGGGACCTGACCAAGAGACGCAGTATTTC.

A note on this clonotype: At one end the junction does not follow the germline gene, possibly because of a read error. V usage is TRBV10-1 and J usage is TRBJ2-2; TRBD1 might be the D (5 bases). The length of the CDR3 is 15 residues. CDR1 and CDR2 (germline): WNHNN, SYGVQD (reference sequence). CDR3 sequence: CASSQGGADSGELFF. The CDR3, as DNA: TGCGCCAGCAGCCAGGGCGGTGCAGACTCCGGTGAGCTGTTTTTT.

The chain uses TRBV6-1 and TRBJ2-1, with a weak D call TRBD1 (6 bases). The assigned J gene may be wrong: the sequence end matches TRBJ2-5 better. CDR3 length: 13 amino acids. Germline loops: CDR1 MNHNS, CDR2 SASEGT. The CDR3 region has the DNA TGTGCCAGTCAACCCGCCAGGGGAGAGACCCAGTACTTC. Protein: CASQPARGETQYF.

In its sample, this clonotype was seen a few times. The chain couples TRBV6-1 to TRBJ2-1; 7 nucleotides agree with TRBD2. In germline, CDR1 is MNHNS, CDR2 SASEGT. CDR3 length: 18 amino acids. With V trimmed by 6 bases and J by 2 bases, 16 bases remained unmatched. CDR3: CASRDLAASYGAYNEQFF. The CDR3, as DNA: TGTGCCAGCAGGGACCTAGCGGCGTCCTATGGAGCCTACAATGAGCAGTTCTTC.

In its sample, this clonotype was seen a few times. V is TRBV6-1 and J is TRBJ1-2, with D possibly being TRBD1 (5 bases). Germline CDR1 reads MNHNS; CDR2 reads SASEGT. This CDR3 contains 17 residues. Trimming cost V 1 base and J 2 bases, with 17 bases left between them. The DNA of the CDR3 is TGTGCCAGCAGTGAAGAAACATCGGGACGGACAAACTATGGCTACACCTTC. As protein: CASSEETSGRTNYGYTF.

This clonotype has only a few counts. The V and J genes are TRBV6-1 and TRBJ1-6; 7 bases align to TRBD1. The CDR3 consists of 13 residues. With V trimmed by 4 bases and J by 8 bases, 2 bases remained unmatched. Germline loops: CDR1 MNHNS, CDR2 SASEGT. CDR3 in amino acids: CASSGQGYSPLHF. The CDR3 bases are TGTGCCAGCAGTGGACAGGGTTATTCACCCCTCCACTTT.